The 31 T cell receptor beta chains below come from one sample, sequenced in a study of post-analysis software for immune sequencing data. Carried by the TCR beta cDNA libraries were unique molecular identifiers. TCRdb re-analysed the PCR reads in MiXCR, keeping a single row per CDR3 protein. The sample gives 350,000 to 500,000 distinct CDR3 sequences, 35% to 45% of which show up once; under 9% is in the top ten. Study-wide points: In patients, TRBV5-6, TRBV5-1 and TRBV20-1 belonged to five or six TRBV segments found more frequently than in controls.

The antigens for these receptors are not known. Sequencing was carried out using blood. These receptors all stem from a girl aged 2 to 10 with multiple sclerosis.

The V call is TRBV29-1, the J call TRBJ2-7; D is possibly TRBD1 (8 bases). CDR1 is SQVTM, CDR2 ANQGSEA, per germline. V lost 4 bases and J 5 bases, leaving 18 bases between the germline ends. This CDR3 contains 14 residues. CDR3 bases: TGCAGCGTTGCGGGGGGACAGGAAAGCCACGAGCAGTACTTC. It yields the protein CSVAGGQESHEQYF.

This clonotype was detected a few times. The genes are TRBV5-1 and TRBJ2-7, with 7 positions matching TRBD1. The CDR3 runs 15 residues. The V and J ends lost 4 bases and 2 bases, in that order; junction bases with no gene match: 9. The germline V gene encodes CDR1 SGHRS and CDR2 YFSETQ. The DNA for the CDR3 is TGCGCCAGCAGCATAAGGGACAGTTCTACCTACGAGCAGTACTTC. It is translated as CASSIRDSSTYEQYF.

This clonotype appeared a few times. This rearrangement joins TRBV28 to TRBJ2-3; D is possibly TRBD1 (6 bases). Germline CDR1 is MDHEN and CDR2 is SYDVKM. The CDR3 is 16 amino acids. Trimming took 1 base from V and 5 from J, leaving 16 bases between them. CDR3 loop: CASSLSSQGRLDTQYF. In DNA form, the CDR3 reads TGTGCCAGCAGTTTATCTTCACAGGGACGGCTAGATACGCAGTATTTT.

This clonotype has more than one count but fewer than ten. The rearrangement links TRBV29-1 to TRBJ1-4; 8 bases line up with TRBD1. Germline-derived CDR1 and CDR2 are SQVTM and ANQGSEA. The CDR3 sequence is 13 residues long. Trimming took 5 bases from V and 8 from J; bases not matched to a gene: 7. CDR3 region: CSVRTGSQEKLFF. CDR3 nucleotide sequence: TGCAGCGTTCGGACAGGGTCTCAGGAAAAACTGTTTTTT.

The V call is TRBV15, the J call TRBJ2-1; 10 bases are shared with TRBD1. The CDR3 is 18 amino acids. Germline V gives CDR1 LNHNV, CDR2 YYDKDF (reference sequence). Germline trimming cut 4 bases from V and 2 bases from J; bases unmatched to any gene: 11. CDR3 DNA: TGTGCCACCAGCACGGACCCTAGACAGGGGGCTACCTACAATGAGCAGTTCTTC. It yields the protein CATSTDPRQGATYNEQFF.

The chain carries TRBV27 and TRBJ2-3; D not resolved. In germline, CDR1 is MNHEY, CDR2 SMNVEV (reference sequence). CDR3 length equals 14 residues. The ends were cut back, 0 bases at V and 2 bases at J, with 6 bases in the middle. The CDR3 DNA sequence: TGTGCCAGCAGTTTATCTCGGTACACAGATACGCAGTATTTT. It translates to CASSLSRYTDTQYF.

This clonotype occurred a few times. The chain has TRBV7-9 and TRBJ2-3; the D gene could be TRBD1 or TRBD2 (5 bases each). This CDR3 has 18 residues. The germline gives CDR1 SEHNR, CDR2 FQNEAQ (reference sequence). Trimming stripped 5 bases from V and 5 bases from J, with 26 bases between. CDR3 DNA sequence: TGTGCCAGCAGCGATGGGGCCCCTAATGAGGGAAGTCAAGATACGCAGTATTTT. Amino acid sequence: CASSDGAPNEGSQDTQYF.

The V and J genes are TRBV15 and TRBJ1-5; TRBD1 matches 7 bases. Looked up from germline, CDR1 is LNHNV and CDR2 is YYDKDF (reference sequence). This CDR3 comprises 19 residues. With V trimmed by 0 bases and J by 1 base, 12 bases remained unmatched. DNA of the CDR3: TGTGCCACCAGCAGAGATGACAGGGTGGCCTACGGGAGCAATCAGCCCCAGCATTTT. It is translated as CATSRDDRVAYGSNQPQHF.

This clonotype was seen a few times. V is TRBV10-1 and J is TRBJ2-7, with D possibly TRBD1 on 6 matching bases. Trimming cost V 3 bases and J 0 bases, with 9 bases left between them. The CDR3 has 14 residues. Germline values: CDR1 WNHNN, CDR2 SYGVQD (reference sequence). This chain's CDR3 is CASSDKGVSYEQYF. DNA of the CDR3: TGCGCCAGCAGTGATAAGGGGGTCTCCTACGAGCAGTACTTC.

In this sample, this clonotype turned up a few times. The gene calls are TRBV7-2 and TRBJ1-2; 7 bases align to TRBD1. Germline V gene data show CDR1 as SGHTA and CDR2 as FQGNSA. V was pared by 5 bases and J by 8 bases, with 8 bases of the junction left unmatched. CDR3 length: 13 residues. The CDR3, as DNA: TGTGCCAGCAGCGCCCGACAGGGTAGCGGCTACACCTTC. This sequence encodes CASSARQGSGYTF.

This clonotype turned up a few times. The CDR3 reads CASSQDIRENEQYF. For the CDR3, the DNA is TGCGCCAGCAGCCAAGATATCAGGGAAAACGAGCAGTACTTC. The chain has TRBV4-3 and TRBJ2-4; perhaps TRBD1 as D (5 bases). Matching the DNA end better, TRBJ2-7 makes the J call doubtful. The V gene's germline CDR1 is LGHNA and CDR2 YSLEER. The CDR3 consists of 14 residues.

This chain uses TRBV20-1 with TRBJ2-3; possibly TRBD1 for D (6 bases). Deletions cut 5 bases from V and 9 bases from J, with 12 bases between. The CDR3 covers 11 residues. CDR1 is DFQATT and CDR2 is SNEGSKA in the germline V gene (reference sequence). The DNA of the CDR3 is TGCAGTGCTCGCACAGGGTACACGCAGTATTTT. Translation gives CSARTGYTQYF.

The CDR3 spells CASSHETGLAGNNEQFF. For the CDR3, the DNA is TGTGCCAGCAGCCATGAGACAGGACTAGCGGGAAACAATGAGCAGTTCTTC. The chain carries TRBV14 and TRBJ2-1; TRBD2 aligns across 12 bases. Germline V lookup: CDR1 SGHDN, CDR2 FVKESK. V shed 3 bases, J shed 5 bases, and the junction held 8 bases outside the gene matches. This CDR3 spans 17 amino acids.

This clonotype was detected only a few times. The chain links TRBV4-1 to TRBJ2-6, with D perhaps matching TRBD2 (6 bases). Germline loops: CDR1 MGHRA, CDR2 YSYEKL. This CDR3 has 17 residues. The V and J ends lost 0 bases and 0 bases respectively, with 9 bases between them. The CDR3 sequence is CASSQDRGSSGANVLTF. The CDR3 nucleotides read TGCGCCAGCAGCCAAGACCGGGGGAGCTCTGGGGCCAACGTCCTGACTTTC.

At least ten counts were recorded for this clonotype. The chain uses TRBV29-1 and TRBJ2-4; 10 bases align to TRBD2. This CDR3 spans 15 amino acids. Germline-derived CDR1 and CDR2 are SQVTM and ANQGSEA. V was clipped by 1 base and J by 8 bases; unmatched bases: 8. CDR3 DNA: TGCAGCGTTGAAGGCCCTAGCGGGAGAGGGGACATTCAGTACTTC. Translation gives CSVEGPSGRGDIQYF.

With respect to this clonotype: One end of the junction does not line up with germline, which may come from a read error. This sequence joins TRBV20-1 and TRBJ2-3; the D gene is possibly TRBD2 (6 bases). The length of the CDR3 is 14 residues. Germline V CDR1 and CDR2: DFQATT, SNEGSKA (reference sequence). Here the CDR3 reads CGATQPGGTDTQYF. In DNA, the CDR3 is TGCGGTGCGACGCAGCCGGGAGGCACAGATACGCAGTATTTT.

The chain links TRBV6-2 or TRBV6-3 to TRBJ2-1, with D perhaps matching TRBD2 (5 bases). Trimming took 8 bases from V and 3 from J, leaving 11 bases between them. Germline CDR1 and CDR2: MNHEY and SVGEGT. This CDR3 spans 13 amino acids. CDR3 nucleotide sequence: TGTGCCAGCGGAGCCGGACTCTACAATGAGCAGTTCTTC. Protein: CASGAGLYNEQFF.

The chain combines TRBV3-1 with TRBJ2-7; tentative D call: TRBD1 (5 bases). Germline V gene lookup returns CDR1 LGHDT and CDR2 YNNKEL (reference sequence). The CDR3 runs to 14 residues. Deletions cut 1 base from V and 4 bases from J, with 11 bases between. CDR3 region: CASSQGTSLYEQYF. The CDR3 bases are TGTGCCAGCAGCCAAGGGACATCGCTTTACGAGCAGTACTTC.

J is TRBJ2-1 and V is TRBV6-5; TRBD1 might be the D (6 bases). CDR1 is MNHEY and CDR2 is SVGAGI in the germline V gene. V lost 6 bases and J lost 5, with 14 bases in between. CDR3 length: 14 residues. This chain's CDR3 is CASRLQGWDNEQFF. CDR3 DNA sequence: TGTGCCAGCAGACTACAGGGCTGGGACAATGAGCAGTTCTTC.

The rearrangement uses TRBV7-2 and TRBJ2-5; D is unresolved. CDR3 length: 14 amino acids. Germline loops: CDR1 SGHTA, CDR2 FQGNSA. V was cut by 1 base and J by 1 base, with 7 bases left in between. The CDR3: CASSLGASQETQYF. The CDR3 DNA reads TGTGCCAGCAGCTTAGGGGCCAGCCAAGAGACCCAGTACTTC.

The table lists this clonotype with a count of one. The chain uses TRBV28 and TRBJ1-2; 7 bases are a match to TRBD1. The germline gives CDR1 MDHEN, CDR2 SYDVKM. V lost 8 bases, J lost 7 bases, and 16 bases stayed unmatched. The CDR3 runs to 15 residues. The CDR3 protein is CASETTGRAQSGYTF. The CDR3 coding sequence is TGTGCCAGCGAGACGACAGGGCGAGCGCAGAGTGGCTACACCTTC.

This clonotype was seen only a few times. The rearrangement uses TRBV5-1 and TRBJ2-1, with 10 positions matching TRBD2. V trimming: 5 bases; J trimming: 8 bases; junction bases outside the gene matches: 10. CDR1 and CDR2 (germline): SGHRS, YFSETQ. The CDR3 has 15 amino acids. The CDR3 loop reads CASSIETSGIYEQFF. The DNA of the CDR3 is TGCGCCAGCAGTATAGAAACTAGCGGGATCTATGAGCAGTTCTTC.

This chain links TRBV5-1 with TRBJ1-5; D might be TRBD1 (6 bases). This CDR3 has 16 amino acids. Germline V lookup: CDR1 SGHRS, CDR2 YFSETQ. Trimming took 4 bases from V and 4 from J, leaving 18 bases between them. The CDR3 DNA reads TGCGCCAGCAGCAGGGGCGGGGGCGAAGGTAATCAGCCCCAGCATTTT. This encodes CASSRGGGEGNQPQHF.

This clonotype has only one observation. The V call is TRBV27, the J call TRBJ1-6; D gene unclear. CDR1 is MNHEY and CDR2 is SMNVEV in the germline V gene (reference sequence). Trimming stripped 4 bases from V and 7 bases from J, with 17 bases between. The CDR3 is 16 residues long. CDR3 loop: CASSSPDGRGNSPLHF. CDR3 DNA sequence: TGTGCCAGCAGTTCCCCTGATGGACGGGGAAATTCACCCCTCCACTTT.

This sequence joins TRBV6-5 and TRBJ2-4, with D possibly TRBD1 on 5 matching bases. V lost 6 bases and J lost 5, with 14 bases in between. The CDR3 runs to 14 residues. CDR1 is MNHEY, CDR2 SVGAGI, per germline. CDR3 protein: CASSLTMTENIQYF. The CDR3 DNA reads as TGTGCCAGCAGCTTAACTATGACAGAAAACATTCAGTACTTC.

This clonotype has just a few counts. The chain joins TRBV12-3 or TRBV12-4 to TRBJ2-5; D possibly corresponds to TRBD2 (5 bases). There are 12 residues in the CDR3. Trimming cost V 3 bases and J 5 bases, with 7 bases left between them. The CDR3 region is CASSLGAETQYF. For the CDR3, the DNA is TGTGCCAGCAGTTTGGGAGCTGAGACCCAGTACTTC.

The rearrangement links TRBV27 to TRBJ1-1, with D uncertain. This CDR3 spans 14 amino acids. V lost 5 bases and J lost 0, with 10 bases in between. Per germline, CDR1 MNHEY and CDR2 SMNVEV (reference sequence). The CDR3 sequence: CASSPIGLNTEAFF. The CDR3 DNA sequence: TGTGCCAGCAGTCCGATCGGGTTGAACACTGAAGCTTTCTTT.

This clonotype has more than one count but fewer than ten. The chain uses TRBV29-1 and TRBJ2-1, with D possibly TRBD2 on 5 matching bases. CDR3 length: 15 residues. Germline V gene sequence: CDR1 SQVTM, CDR2 ANQGSEA. V was shortened by 4 bases and J by 0 bases, with 13 bases between the two germline ends. DNA of the CDR3: TGCAGCGTTGCGTTGGAGGTTGGCTCCTACAATGAGCAGTTCTTC. Its translation is CSVALEVGSYNEQFF.

V usage is TRBV20-1 and J usage is TRBJ2-3; tentative D call: TRBD1 (5 bases). Germline values: CDR1 DFQATT, CDR2 SNEGSKA (reference sequence). The CDR3 extends over 13 amino acids. V shed 4 bases and J shed 2 bases, with 10 bases lying between them. The CDR3 DNA sequence: TGCAGTGCTAAGTCAGGGCTCACAGATACGCAGTATTTT. Translated, it gives CSAKSGLTDTQYF.

This clonotype appeared a few times. V usage is TRBV7-6 and J usage is TRBJ2-3; perhaps TRBD2 as D (6 bases). The germline CDR1 and CDR2 sequences are SGHVS and FNYEAQ. This CDR3 is 13 amino acids long. Trimming took off 8 bases at V and 1 base at J, with 10 bases between the two ends. DNA for the CDR3: TGTGCCAGCGAGGCTAGCGGCACAGATACGCAGTATTTT. Amino acids: CASEASGTDTQYF.

The chain employs TRBV6-5 and TRBJ2-7, with D maybe TRBD2 (5 bases). Germline values: CDR1 MNHEY, CDR2 SVGAGI. This CDR3 has 13 residues. The V and J ends lost 2 bases and 6 bases respectively, with 11 bases between them. The CDR3 nucleotides read TGTGCCAGCAGTTACATAATTGGGAGCGAGCAGTACTTC. This translates into CASSYIIGSEQYF.